The clone carrying this TCR beta chain was counted between two and nine times. Antigen specificity is unknown. For TCRbeta, the library was prepared with unique molecular identifiers. In TCRdb, the PCR reads were re-called with MiXCR into one record per CDR3 protein. Of about a million distinct CDR3 sequences listed, about 29% are singletons. This specimen belongs to a study of T-cell reconstitution after alpha-beta-depleted transplantation in children. Regarding the study as a whole: One year after transplant, T-cell counts and diversity came mostly from newly produced T cells. Recipient T cells and thymic progenitors that survived were the source of the high TCRbeta diversity seen at day 60 in some patients. Several hundred expanded graft clones reportedly supplied alpha-beta T cells about two months after transplant.

Germline CDR1 and CDR2: SGHRS and YFSETQ. The V end lost 4 bases, the J end lost 0 bases, and 11 bases lay between the germline ends. This CDR3 contains 15 residues. Sequencing used PBMCs, mostly from graft donor cells, obtained 360 days after TCRalphabeta/CD19-depleted stem cell transplant. The TCR sequence derives from a boy under three years old who had a stem cell transplant for SCID, so the T cells may come from the graft donor. The chain links TRBV5-1 to TRBJ2-1; TRBD1 is a possible D gene (5 bases). The CDR3 nucleotides are TGCGCCAGCAGCCTGGACAACTTCTCCTACAATGAGCAGTTCTTC. Translating it yields CASSLDNFSYNEQFF.